The sample holds a few counts of the clone carrying this T cell receptor beta chain. The antigen is unknown. Sequencing used immunoSEQ multiplex PCR; TCRdb keeps in-frame clones, though not all of them. The sample yields tens of thousands of clones, over 80% seen once. The sample is drawn from a study of graft-versus-host responses after intestinal transplantation. Turning to the study itself: The recipients all started with anti-thymocyte globulin induction and then took tacrolimus and steroids for 3 to 4 years.

The CDR3 loop spans 11 amino acids. The germline CDR1 and CDR2 sequences are MNHEY and SVGAGI. Trimming removed 8 bases from V and 1 base from J, with 0 bases in between. Broader study findings: There was an association between peak levels of circulating GvH clones and early post-transplant HvG declines.

The chain recombines TRBV6-5 with TRBJ2-6; D unclear. The specimen comprised PBMCs, sampled 98 days after intestinal transplantation. This sequence was found in a human patient who received an intestinal transplant, so some T cells may come from the graft donor. The CDR3 loop reads CASSGANVLTF. CDR3 DNA sequence: TGTGCCAGCTCTGGGGCCAACGTCCTGACTTTC.